Listed here are 20 T cell receptor beta chains from one sample, sequenced in a study of follicular helper T cells after annual influenza vaccination. The time point is: 2015-2016 season, pre-vaccination. Sequencing used immunoSEQ multiplex PCR; TCRdb keeps in-frame clones, though not all of them. This sample has some 10,000 clones, with 65% to 85% found just once. Sequenced material: CXCR5+ CD38- circulating T follicular helper cells from blood, taken on the day of influenza vaccination. Subset: circulating Tfh, non-naive CD4+CXCR5+PD-1+ (ICOS+CD38+ or ICOS-CD38-). The receptor set was obtained from an adult who received the influenza vaccine.

The V gene is TRBV27, the J gene TRBJ2-6; D possibly corresponds to TRBD2 (7 bases). The CDR3 length is 18 residues. V lost 7 bases and J 0 bases, leaving 19 bases between the germline ends. Germline-derived CDR1 and CDR2 are MNHEY and SMNVEV (reference sequence). The CDR3 loop is CASNARGGVDSGANVLTF. The CDR3 region has the DNA TGTGCCAGCAATGCGAGAGGGGGGGTAGACTCTGGGGCCAACGTCCTGACTTTC.

This chain links TRBV14 with TRBJ2-7; D gene uncertain. Trimming cost V 1 base and J 1 base, with 14 bases left between them. The CDR3 extends over 16 amino acids. Germline lookup yields CDR1 SGHDN and CDR2 FVKESK. The CDR3 region is CASSQGLSWRSYEQYF. Here the CDR3 DNA reads TGTGCCAGCAGCCAAGGTCTGTCGTGGCGGTCCTACGAGCAGTACTTC.

J is TRBJ2-5 and V is TRBV19, with 8 bases matching TRBD1. Germline values: CDR1 LNHDA, CDR2 SQIVND (reference sequence). Trimming at V came to 2 bases and at J to 5 bases, leaving 4 bases not matched to a gene. The CDR3 is made up of 14 amino acids. CDR3 in amino acids: CASSIRTGRETQYF. The CDR3 nucleotides are TGTGCCAGTAGTATAAGGACAGGGCGTGAGACCCAGTACTTC.

The J gene is TRBJ1-1, the V gene TRBV6-5, with D tentatively TRBD1 (6 bases). V was shortened by 2 bases and J by 4 bases, with 11 bases between the two germline ends. The CDR3 contains 14 residues. Germline V lookup: CDR1 MNHEY, CDR2 SVGAGI. The CDR3 spells CASSYPGGGTEAFF. Here the CDR3 DNA reads TGTGCCAGCAGTTACCCGGGAGGGGGCACTGAAGCTTTCTTT.

The V and J genes are TRBV28 and TRBJ2-5, with D possibly being TRBD2 (6 bases). The CDR3 spans 14 residues. V shed 6 bases and J shed 2 bases, with 13 bases lying between them. Germline CDR1 MDHEN, CDR2 SYDVKM. The CDR3 is CASSPLRGQETQYF. Written as DNA, the CDR3 is TGTGCCAGCAGCCCCTTGCGGGGTCAAGAGACCCAGTACTTC.

This clone was counted a single time. The chain carries TRBV30 and TRBJ1-5, with D unclear. V lost 1 base and J 3 bases, leaving 10 bases between the germline ends. CDR3 length: 14 residues. Per germline, CDR1 GTSNPN and CDR2 SVGIG (reference sequence). The CDR3, as DNA: TGTGCCTGGAGTGGCAGGCCGTCCAATCAGCCCCAGCATTTT. This gives the protein CAWSGRPSNQPQHF.

The rearrangement uses TRBV7-2 and TRBJ1-2, with a possible D match to TRBD1 (5 bases). V shed 3 bases and J shed 4 bases, with 15 bases lying between them. Germline loops: CDR1 SGHTA, CDR2 FQGNSA. There are 15 residues in the CDR3. CDR3 loop: CASSFSGRTRYGYTF. The CDR3 coding sequence is TGTGCCAGCAGCTTCTCCGGTAGGACACGCTATGGCTACACCTTC.

Turning to this clone: Relative to the germline gene, one junction end is altered; a read error may explain this. The chain employs TRBV19 and TRBJ2-1; possible D gene TRBD1, 6 bases. CDR1 and CDR2 from the germline V gene are LNHDA and SQIVND (reference sequence). This CDR3 region has 15 residues. CDR3: CASTMPGVSSNEQFF. The CDR3 nucleotides are TGTGCCAGTACTATGCCAGGGGTTTCCTCCAATGAGCAGTTCTTC.

The chain combines TRBV7-9 with TRBJ1-3, with D unclear. The CDR3 is 14 amino acids. Germline V gene lookup returns CDR1 SEHNR and CDR2 FQNEAQ (reference sequence). Trimming removed 7 bases from V and 3 bases from J, with 13 bases in between. In DNA form, the CDR3 reads TGTGCCAGCATCACAAGGGCCGGTGGAAACACCATATATTTT. It is translated as CASITRAGGNTIYF.

J is TRBJ2-3 and V is TRBV6-6; 8 bases match TRBD2. Losses at the gene ends were 7 bases for V and 10 bases for J; bases not matched to a gene: 16. The CDR3 totals 15 residues. CDR1 and CDR2 from the germline V gene are MNHNY and SVGAGI (reference sequence). The CDR3 nucleotides read TGTGCCAGCACCCTAGGGGGGCCGGGGGGGCTGGCGCAGTATTTT. Protein sequence: CASTLGGPGGLAQYF.

This clone was observed a few times. V usage is TRBV28 and J usage is TRBJ2-3; D ambiguous. Germline CDR1 is MDHEN and CDR2 is SYDVKM. V was clipped by 3 bases and J by 7 bases, with 17 bases between them. This CDR3 is 15 amino acids long. CDR3 residues: CASSFNPLYENTQYF. The CDR3 nucleotides are TGTGCCAGCAGTTTTAACCCCTTGTACGAGAATACGCAGTATTTT.

This clone was seen a single time. Here the CDR3 DNA reads TGCAGCGTTGACGTCGGAGGGGGCTATGGCTACACCTTC. Translating gives CSVDVGGGYGYTF. J is TRBJ1-2 and V is TRBV29-1, with D maybe TRBD1 (6 bases). Trimming took 3 bases from V and 4 from J, leaving 12 bases between them. This CDR3 is 13 amino acids long. Germline CDR1 and CDR2: SQVTM and ANQGSEA.

Points on this clone: The identical CDR3 is also encoded by other nucleotide sequences in the sample. The gene calls are TRBV18 and TRBJ2-1, with 10 positions matching TRBD2. The V and J ends lost 3 bases and 5 bases, in that order; junction bases with no gene match: 7. The germline gives CDR1 KGHSH, CDR2 LQKENI. The CDR3 is 16 residues long. CDR3 sequence reads: CASSPREAGGDNEQFF. DNA of the CDR3: TGTGCCAGCTCACCCCGGGAAGCGGGAGGGGACAATGAGCAGTTCTTC.

V usage is TRBV6-6 and J usage is TRBJ1-2; D uncertain. The CDR3 is 12 amino acids. Germline loops: CDR1 MNHNY, CDR2 SVGAGI (reference sequence). Between the trimmed V and J ends, which lost 7 bases and 3 bases, there was a span of 9 bases. CDR3 in amino acids: CASTPTDYGYTF. The DNA for the CDR3 is TGTGCCAGCACCCCCACGGACTATGGCTACACCTTC.

The rearrangement links TRBV5-5 to TRBJ1-5, with 7 positions matching TRBD1. The trim removed 4 bases at V and 4 bases at J, leaving 5 bases unmatched. Germline V gene data show CDR1 as SGHKS and CDR2 as YYEKEE (reference sequence). The CDR3 is 14 amino acids. Here the CDR3 reads CASSRRQGNQPQHF. CDR3 coding DNA: TGTGCCAGCAGCCGGCGACAGGGTAATCAGCCCCAGCATTTT.

This clone appeared once. The chain links TRBV5-6 to TRBJ2-3; TRBD2 matches 8 bases. V lost 0 bases, J lost 4 bases, and 7 bases stayed unmatched. The CDR3 spans 16 residues. Germline values: CDR1 SGHDT, CDR2 YYEEEE. The CDR3 reads CASSLDPGLVADTQYF. In nucleotides, the CDR3 is TGTGCCAGCAGCTTGGACCCGGGACTAGTAGCAGATACGCAGTATTTT.

The rearrangement links TRBV28 to TRBJ1-5; D is unclear. CDR1 and CDR2 from the germline V gene are MDHEN and SYDVKM. Deletions cut 7 bases from V and 1 base from J, with 20 bases between. The CDR3 runs to 17 residues. CDR3 nucleotide sequence: TGTGCCAGCACCCCGTGGGGAGGAGCTGTAAGCAATCAGCCCCAGCATTTT. Amino acid sequence: CASTPWGGAVSNQPQHF.

The V gene is TRBV29-1, the J gene TRBJ1-4, with unresolved D. Per the germline V gene, CDR1 is SQVTM and CDR2 is ANQGSEA. V dropped 4 bases and J dropped 9 bases, with 12 bases sitting between them. The CDR3 consists of 12 residues. The CDR3, as DNA: TGCAGCGTTGGTAACAGCGGTCAAAAACTGTTTTTT. As protein: CSVGNSGQKLFF.

This chain uses TRBV7-2 with TRBJ1-1, with 7 bases fitting TRBD1. CDR1 and CDR2 from the germline V gene are SGHTA and FQGNSA. Trimming removed 4 bases from V and 5 bases from J; junction bases left unmatched: 4. This CDR3 comprises 13 residues. The CDR3 nucleotides read TGTGCCAGCAGCTCTGGCAGGGGGACTGAAGCTTTCTTT. Its translation is CASSSGRGTEAFF.

The rearrangement uses TRBV5-1 and TRBJ1-3; 7 bases agree with TRBD1. With V trimmed by 8 bases and J by 0 bases, 2 bases remained unmatched. Germline V CDR1 and CDR2: SGHRS, YFSETQ. The CDR3 consists of 13 residues. DNA for the CDR3: TGCGCCAGTGGACAGGACTCTGGAAACACCATATATTTT. This encodes CASGQDSGNTIYF.